This T cell receptor beta chain was documented in a study of technical replicates of blood from a handful of donors. The CDR3 has 14 residues. Per germline, CDR1 SGHRS and CDR2 YFSETQ. V gave up 2 bases and J gave up 5 bases, with 8 bases separating them. Measured with immunoSEQ multiplex PCR; TCRdb has only the in-frame clones, and not every one. The sample yields fewer than 75,000 clones, over 75% seen once. The chain couples TRBV5-1 to TRBJ1-6; D is ambiguous. The clonotype was recovered from a human donor in good health. Some clones in this sample may be carry-over from other donors' samples. The sequenced material came from PBMCs. The CDR3 protein is CASSLGSDNSPLHF. CDR3 bases: TGCGCCAGCAGCTTAGGGAGTGATAATTCACCCCTCCACTTT. The full variable domain, rest sourced from reference TRBV5-1 and TRBJ1-6, is KAGVTQTPRYLIKTRGQQVTLSCSPISGHRSVSWYQQTPGQGLQFLFEYFSETQRNKGNFPGRFSGRQFSNSRSEMNVSTLELGDSALYLCASSLGSDNSPLHFGNGTRLTVT.